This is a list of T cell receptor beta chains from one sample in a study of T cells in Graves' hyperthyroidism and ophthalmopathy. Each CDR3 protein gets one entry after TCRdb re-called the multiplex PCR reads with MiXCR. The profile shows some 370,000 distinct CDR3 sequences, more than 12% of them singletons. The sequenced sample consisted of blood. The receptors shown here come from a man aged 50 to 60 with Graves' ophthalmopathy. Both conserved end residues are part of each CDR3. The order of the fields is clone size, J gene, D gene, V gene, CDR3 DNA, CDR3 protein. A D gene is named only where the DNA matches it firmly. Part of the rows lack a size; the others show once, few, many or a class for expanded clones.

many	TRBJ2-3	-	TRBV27	TGTGCCACCAGTTTTTATGGCTTACGCACAGATACGCAGTATTTT	CATSFYGLRTDTQYF
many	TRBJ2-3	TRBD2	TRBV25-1	TGTGCCAGCAGTGTCCAAAGGGACTACCTTACAGATACGCAGTATTTT	CASSVQRDYLTDTQYF
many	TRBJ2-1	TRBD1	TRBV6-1	TGTGCCAGCAGTGAACGGACAGGGGCCCCCTACAATGAGCAGTTCTTC	CASSERTGAPYNEQFF
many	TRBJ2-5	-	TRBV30	TGTGCCTGGAGGTCCACGCTTGACTACTGGGGGACCCAGTACTTC	CAWRSTLDYWGTQYF
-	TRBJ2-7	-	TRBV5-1	TGCGCCAGCAGCCTAACCCAGGGGTCGGACGAGCAGTACTTC	CASSLTQGSDEQYF
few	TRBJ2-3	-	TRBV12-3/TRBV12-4	TGTGCCAGCAGTTTTACAGGGTTTACAGATACGCAGTATTTT	CASSFTGFTDTQYF
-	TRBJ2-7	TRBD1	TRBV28	TGTGCCAGCAGTGACGGGACAGGGTTTTCAGGCTACGAGCAGTACTTC	CASSDGTGFSGYEQYF
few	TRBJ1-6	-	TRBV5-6	TGTGCCAGCAGCTTGGGACACTTTTATAATTCACCCCTCCACTTT	CASSLGHFYNSPLHF
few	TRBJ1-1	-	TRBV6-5	TGTGCCAGCAGTTACGGGCAGGGCGGAAACACTGAAGCTTTCTTT	CASSYGQGGNTEAFF
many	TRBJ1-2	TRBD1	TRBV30	TGTGCCTGGAGTCGTCGAAGGACGGGACAGGGGGCATTGGATGGCTACACCTTC	CAWSRRRTGQGALDGYTF
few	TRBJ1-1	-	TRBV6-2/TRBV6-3	TGTGCCAGCAGCGGACAGTTTAACACTGAAGCTTTCTTT	CASSGQFNTEAFF
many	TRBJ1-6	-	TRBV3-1	TGTGCCAGCAGCCAACCGCCGGAGATTTCACCCCTCCACTTT	CASSQPPEISPLHF
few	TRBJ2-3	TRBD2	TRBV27	TGTGCCAGCAGTATAGCGGGAGGGGAATCGAATACGCAGTATTTT	CASSIAGGESNTQYF
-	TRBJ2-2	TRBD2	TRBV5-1	TGCGCCAGCAGCCCCAGACTCGGACTAGCGTCCGGGGAGCTGTTTTTT	CASSPRLGLASGELFF
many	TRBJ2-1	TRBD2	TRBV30	TGTGCCTATCGGACTAGCGCCTACAATGAGCAGTTCTTC	CAYRTSAYNEQFF
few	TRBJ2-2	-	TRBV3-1	TGCGCCAGCAGCCAAGATACGGTACCCGGGGAGCTGTTTTTT	CASSQDTVPGELFF
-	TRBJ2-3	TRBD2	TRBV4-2	TGTGCCAGCAGCCTCGGTTTCCAGCGGGAGGCGGGCACAGATACGCAGTATTTT	CASSLGFQREAGTDTQYF
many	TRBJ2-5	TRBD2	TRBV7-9	TGTGCCAGCAGCGGGACTAGCGCCGAGACCCAGTACTTC	CASSGTSAETQYF
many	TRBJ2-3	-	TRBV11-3	TGTGCCAGCAGCGGAAACAGCGGATCAGATACGCAGTATTTT	CASSGNSGSDTQYF
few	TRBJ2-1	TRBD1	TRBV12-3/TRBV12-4	TGTGCCAGCAGTGTGGACAGGGGGCAGATCAATGAGCAGTTCTTC	CASSVDRGQINEQFF
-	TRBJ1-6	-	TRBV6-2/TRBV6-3	TGTGCCAGCAGTTATTCTTGGTCACCCCTCCACTTT	CASSYSWSPLHF
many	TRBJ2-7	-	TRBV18	TGTGCCAGCTCAAACGACAGGAACTACGAGCAGTACTTC	CASSNDRNYEQYF
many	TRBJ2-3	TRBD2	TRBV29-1	TGCAGCGGCACCCCCAGCGGGAGGGGCTCAGATACGCAGTATTTT	CSGTPSGRGSDTQYF
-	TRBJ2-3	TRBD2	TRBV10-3	TGTGCCATCAGTGAGTCTCCGGGAGGTTCCACAGATACGCAGTATTTT	CAISESPGGSTDTQYF
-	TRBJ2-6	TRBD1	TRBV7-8	TGTGCCAGCAGCAAAACGGGGACAGCGACCTTTAGCTCTGGGGCCAACGTCCTGACTTTC	CASSKTGTATFSSGANVLTF
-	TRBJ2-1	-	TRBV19	TGTGCCAGTAGTACCCCCGCAGGCTCCAACAACAATGAGCAGTTCTTC	CASSTPAGSNNNEQFF
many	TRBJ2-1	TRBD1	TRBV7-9	TGTGCCAGCAGTCCCCGGGACAGGGACAATGAGCAGTTCTTC	CASSPRDRDNEQFF
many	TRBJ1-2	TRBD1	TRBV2	TGTGCCAGCAGTGTAGGGACAGGGGAAGGCTATGGCTACACCTTC	CASSVGTGEGYGYTF
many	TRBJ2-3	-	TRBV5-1	TGCGCCAGCAGCTTGGGGCCCACAGATACGCAGTATTTT	CASSLGPTDTQYF
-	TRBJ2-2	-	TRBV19	TGTGCCAGTAGTATTTACGCGGTCACCGGGGAGCTGTTTTTT	CASSIYAVTGELFF
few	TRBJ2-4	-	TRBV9	TGTGCCAGCAGCTCTGGACACCTAGCCAAAAACATTCAGTACTTC	CASSSGHLAKNIQYF
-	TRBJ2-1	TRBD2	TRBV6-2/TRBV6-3	TGTGCCAGCAAGTGGTACGGGAGGGGTTGGCAGTTCTTC	CASKWYGRGWQFF
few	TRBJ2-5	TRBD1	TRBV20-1	TGCAGTGCATGGGACAGGGAGGTTCAAGAGACCCAGTACTTC	CSAWDREVQETQYF